The clone carrying this TCR beta chain has a count of ten or more. This specimen comes from a study of T cells in Graves' hyperthyroidism and ophthalmopathy. Amplification of TCR beta CDR3 regions was performed using RNA transcripts as template. An initial round of RT-PCR targeting the TCR CDR3 relied on the HTBI primer set. In TCRdb, the multiplex PCR reads were re-called with MiXCR into one record per CDR3 protein. Counted here are about 500,000 distinct CDR3 sequences, approximately 16% occurring once; the ten biggest clones make up approximately 32%. What was sequenced was blood. The sequence was collected from a young woman with Graves' ophthalmopathy.

CDR3 sequence (DNA): TGTGCCAGCAGTGTAGCTAGCGGGAGAGATACGCAGTATTTT. Residues: CASSVASGRDTQYF. The J gene is TRBJ2-3, the V gene TRBV2; 10 nucleotides align to TRBD2. The V and J ends lost 4 bases and 5 bases, in that order; junction bases with no gene match: 3. CDR3 size: 14 residues. CDR1 is SNHLY, CDR2 FYNNEI, per germline.